This TCR beta chain was identified in a study of cytomegalovirus exposure and HLA in healthy donors. The study's findings and limits: Some highly shared sequence variants likely arose as a pipeline artifact.

Primers included in the PCR were 60 Vbeta and 13 Jbeta primers. Measured with immunoSEQ multiplex PCR; TCRdb has only the in-frame clones, and not every one. Here the sample table reports 50,000 to 70,000 clones. About this clone itself: The target antigen is unknown.

The TCR sequence derives from a man aged 45-65 years in good health and CMV-seropositive. Sequencing was performed on PBMCs.

CDR3 loop: CASSYYGELFF. Here the CDR3 DNA reads TGTGCCAGCAGCTATTACGGGGAGCTGTTTTTT. The J gene is TRBJ2-2, the V gene TRBV7-8; D is unresolved. Germline V gene lookup returns CDR1 SGHVS and CDR2 FQNEAQ. CDR3 length: 11 amino acids. Deletions cut 4 bases from V and 7 bases from J, with 4 bases between.